Below are 15 T cell receptor beta chains sequenced from a single sample in a study of T cell responses to AZD1222 COVID-19 vaccine. Generated by immunoSEQ multiplex PCR, the TCRdb table keeps only in-frame clones and is missing some. The sample carries 180,000 or so clones, around 90% recorded once. The sequencing here drew on peripheral blood, taken 28 days after the second AZD1222 dose. The origin of the receptors is an adult who received the AZD1222 COVID-19 vaccine.

The chain is built from TRBV28 and TRBJ2-7, with 7 bases identical to TRBD1. CDR1 MDHEN and CDR2 SYDVKM come from the germline V gene. This CDR3 region has 15 residues. Trimming at V came to 5 bases and at J to 3 bases, leaving 10 bases not matched to a gene. The CDR3 spells CASSPPGQRDYEQYF. As DNA, the CDR3 is TGTGCCAGCAGTCCACCGGGACAGAGAGACTACGAGCAGTACTTC.

The chain links TRBV28 to TRBJ2-3; the D is unclear. CDR3 length: 14 amino acids. Germline loops: CDR1 MDHEN, CDR2 SYDVKM. V gave up 5 bases and J gave up 1 base, with 10 bases separating them. The chain's CDR3 is CASSPRPCTDTQYF. Here the CDR3 DNA reads TGTGCCAGCAGTCCCCGACCGTGCACAGATACGCAGTATTTT.

The chain joins TRBV7-9 to TRBJ2-5; D possibly matches TRBD1 or TRBD2 (5 bases each). V was pared by 2 bases and J by 4 bases, with 23 bases between. From germline, CDR1 is SEHNR and CDR2 FQNEAQ (reference sequence). CDR3 length: 18 residues. As DNA, the CDR3 is TGTGCCAGCAGCTTATCCTTACCGGGACCCGGAGGCGCAGAGACCCAGTACTTC. Protein: CASSLSLPGPGGAETQYF. Drawing the rest from reference TRBV7-9 and TRBJ2-5, the complete variable domain is DTGVSQNPRHKITKRGQNVTFRCDPISEHNRLYWYRQTLGQGPEFLTYFQNEAQLEKSRLLSDRFSAERPKGSFSTLEIQRTEQGDSAMYLCASSLSLPGPGGAETQYFGPGTRLLVL.

This chain joins TRBV4-1 and TRBJ2-7; D may be TRBD2 (5 bases). There are 16 residues in the CDR3. Trimming pared 1 base from V and 4 bases from J, leaving 17 bases between. Germline lookup yields CDR1 MGHRA and CDR2 YSYEKL. CDR3 sequence: CASSQAAQVRGYEQYF. In DNA form, the CDR3 reads TGCGCCAGCAGCCAAGCCGCCCAGGTTCGGGGTTACGAGCAGTACTTC.

V usage is TRBV5-4 and J usage is TRBJ1-1; D remains ambiguous. Trimming took 4 bases from V and 1 from J, leaving 17 bases between them. The germline V gene has CDR1 SGHNT and CDR2 YYREEE (reference sequence). The CDR3 is 16 amino acids. In DNA, the CDR3 is TGTGCCAGCAGCCCAGCCCGGGCAGGTTCGAACACTGAAGCTTTCTTT. Translation: CASSPARAGSNTEAFF.

The gene calls are TRBV2 and TRBJ1-2; D unresolved. Per germline, CDR1 SNHLY and CDR2 FYNNEI. Trimming cost V 2 bases and J 2 bases, with 9 bases left between them. This CDR3 region has 14 residues. The CDR3 reads CASSERIQNYGYTF. CDR3 nucleotides: TGTGCCAGCAGTGAAAGGATCCAGAACTATGGCTACACCTTC.

The chain links TRBV30 to TRBJ2-3; 10 positions agree with TRBD2. The CDR3 consists of 14 residues. V lost 2 bases and J lost 4; bases outside the gene matches: 3. Germline CDR1 reads GTSNPN; CDR2 reads SVGIG (reference sequence). The CDR3 reads CAWSIAGGADTQYF. The CDR3 coding sequence is TGTGCCTGGAGTATAGCGGGAGGTGCAGATACGCAGTATTTT.

This clone was found a few times. This chain joins TRBV28 and TRBJ2-7; D unclear. Germline CDR1 is MDHEN and CDR2 is SYDVKM. V was pared by 3 bases and J by 5 bases, with 8 bases between. CDR3 length: 12 residues. The CDR3, as DNA: TGTGCCAGCAGTTTCAGAGGTAACGAGCAGTACTTC. Translated, it gives CASSFRGNEQYF.

This rearrangement joins TRBV27 to TRBJ2-2; D possibly uses TRBD1 or TRBD2 (5 bases each). The germline gives CDR1 MNHEY, CDR2 SMNVEV (reference sequence). Trimming shortened V by 3 bases and J by 7 bases, and 12 bases separated the two germline ends. This CDR3 has 14 amino acids. The CDR3 spells CASSLGTLGGELFF. The DNA for the CDR3 is TGTGCCAGCAGTTTGGGGACCCTGGGCGGGGAGCTGTTTTTT.

This sequence joins TRBV10-3 and TRBJ2-3; D assignment may be TRBD1 or TRBD2 (5 bases each). The CDR3 runs 13 residues. Germline loops: CDR1 ENHRY, CDR2 SYGVKD. V lost 6 bases and J 6 bases, leaving 13 bases between the germline ends. CDR3 loop: CAISKGTGDTQYF. The CDR3 nucleotides read TGTGCCATCAGCAAAGGGACGGGGGATACGCAGTATTTT.

This clone appeared a few times. Other DNA sequences in the sample encode the same CDR3. The CDR3 coding sequence is TGTGCCAGCTCACCAACAGGGCCTAATCAGCCCCAGCATTTT. Its protein is CASSPTGPNQPQHF. The V call is TRBV18, the J call TRBJ1-5; the D gene is possibly TRBD1 (6 bases). The CDR3 totals 14 residues. The V and J ends lost 2 bases and 4 bases respectively, with 9 bases between them. Germline V CDR1 and CDR2: KGHSH, LQKENI.

The chain is built from TRBV6-5 and TRBJ2-7; 7 bases line up with TRBD1. CDR3 length equals 15 residues. Germline trimming cut 6 bases from V and 2 bases from J; bases unmatched to any gene: 10. CDR1 MNHEY and CDR2 SVGAGI come from the germline V gene. In DNA, the CDR3 is TGTGCCAGCAGCCGTGACAGGGCGAACGCCTACGAGCAGTACTTC. Its protein is CASSRDRANAYEQYF.

This clone was observed once. The genes are TRBV7-9 and TRBJ2-7; TRBD2 matches at 11 bases. Germline V gene lookup returns CDR1 SEHNR and CDR2 FQNEAQ (reference sequence). The CDR3 has 16 residues. After removal of 4 bases from V and 5 bases from J, the junction contained 10 bases not matched to a gene. The CDR3 is CASSSVAGGPRNEQYF. CDR3 nucleotides: TGTGCCAGCAGCTCTGTAGCGGGAGGGCCCAGGAACGAGCAGTACTTC.

The chain is built from TRBV19 and TRBJ2-7; D call uncertain. This CDR3 contains 13 residues. V was trimmed by 5 bases and J by 1 base, leaving 9 bases between them. Germline V gene lookup returns CDR1 LNHDA and CDR2 SQIVND (reference sequence). The CDR3 sequence is CASSRTGSYEQYF. The CDR3 nucleotides are TGTGCCAGTAGTCGGACCGGGTCCTACGAGCAGTACTTC.

This clone occurred a few times. The chain combines TRBV7-6 with TRBJ2-1; 10 bases align to TRBD1. The CDR3 sequence is 20 residues long. Germline CDR1 reads SGHVS; CDR2 reads FNYEAQ. J was trimmed by 0 bases and V by 1 base; bases with no gene match: 12. CDR3 in amino acids: CASSLVPTGGSGSSYNEQFF. The CDR3 DNA sequence: TGTGCCAGCAGCTTAGTTCCGACAGGGGGCAGCGGGAGCTCCTACAATGAGCAGTTCTTC.